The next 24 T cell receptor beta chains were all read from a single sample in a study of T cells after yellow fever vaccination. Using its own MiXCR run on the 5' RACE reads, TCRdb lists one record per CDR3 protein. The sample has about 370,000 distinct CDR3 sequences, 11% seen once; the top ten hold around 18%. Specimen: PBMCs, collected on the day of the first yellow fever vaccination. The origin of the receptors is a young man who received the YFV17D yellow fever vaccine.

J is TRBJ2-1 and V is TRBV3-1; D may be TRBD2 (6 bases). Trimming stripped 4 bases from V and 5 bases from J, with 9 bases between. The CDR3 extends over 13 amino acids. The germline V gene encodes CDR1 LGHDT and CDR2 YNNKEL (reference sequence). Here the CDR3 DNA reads TGTGCCAGCAGCCGGGGGGAGAACAATGAGCAGTTCTTC. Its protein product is CASSRGENNEQFF.

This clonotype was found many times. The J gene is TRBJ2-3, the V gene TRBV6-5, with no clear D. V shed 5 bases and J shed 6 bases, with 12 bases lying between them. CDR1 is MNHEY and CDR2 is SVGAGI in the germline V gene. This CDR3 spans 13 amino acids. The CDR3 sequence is CASSHIRQDTQYF. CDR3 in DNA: TGTGCCAGCAGTCACATACGGCAGGATACGCAGTATTTT.

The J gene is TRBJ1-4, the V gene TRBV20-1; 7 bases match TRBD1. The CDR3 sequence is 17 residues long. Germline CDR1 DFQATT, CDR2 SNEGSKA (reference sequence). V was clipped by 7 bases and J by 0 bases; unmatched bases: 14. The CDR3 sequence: CSVHRGGRLSTNEKLFF. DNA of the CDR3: TGCAGTGTTCACAGGGGTGGGCGACTATCAACTAATGAAAAACTGTTTTTT.

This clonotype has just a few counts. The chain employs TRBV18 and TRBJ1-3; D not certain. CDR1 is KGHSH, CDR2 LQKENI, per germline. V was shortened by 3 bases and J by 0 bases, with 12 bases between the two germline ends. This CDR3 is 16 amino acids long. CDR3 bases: TGTGCCAGCTCACCCCTACGTGACCTCTCTGGAAACACCATATATTTT. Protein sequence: CASSPLRDLSGNTIYF.

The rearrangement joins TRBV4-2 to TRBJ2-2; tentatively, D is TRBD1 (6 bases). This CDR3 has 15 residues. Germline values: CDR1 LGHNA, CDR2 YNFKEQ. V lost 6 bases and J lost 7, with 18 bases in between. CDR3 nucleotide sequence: TGTGCCAGCAGTCGGGCCGAAAAGGGGGTCGGGGAGCTGTTTTTT. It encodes CASSRAEKGVGELFF.

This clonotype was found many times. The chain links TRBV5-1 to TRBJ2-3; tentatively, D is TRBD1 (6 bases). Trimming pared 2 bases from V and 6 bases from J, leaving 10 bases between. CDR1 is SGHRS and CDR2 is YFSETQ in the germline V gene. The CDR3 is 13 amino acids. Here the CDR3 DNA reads TGCGCCAGCAGCTTCTGGGGGCGGGATACGCAGTATTTT. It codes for CASSFWGRDTQYF.

The CDR3 DNA sequence: TGTGCCAGCAGCTTGTCATGGGACGAAAAACTGTTTTTT. Protein sequence: CASSLSWDEKLFF. The chain links TRBV7-2 to TRBJ1-4; possibly TRBD1 for D (5 bases). The length of the CDR3 is 13 residues. Germline CDR1 reads SGHTA; CDR2 reads FQGNSA. Deletions cut 3 bases from V and 8 bases from J, with 10 bases between.

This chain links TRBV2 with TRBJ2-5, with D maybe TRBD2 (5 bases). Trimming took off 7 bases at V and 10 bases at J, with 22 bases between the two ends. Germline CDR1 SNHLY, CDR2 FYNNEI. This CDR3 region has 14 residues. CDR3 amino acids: CASMGDGALGDQYF. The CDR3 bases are TGTGCCAGCATGGGAGACGGTGCCCTTGGTGACCAGTACTTC.

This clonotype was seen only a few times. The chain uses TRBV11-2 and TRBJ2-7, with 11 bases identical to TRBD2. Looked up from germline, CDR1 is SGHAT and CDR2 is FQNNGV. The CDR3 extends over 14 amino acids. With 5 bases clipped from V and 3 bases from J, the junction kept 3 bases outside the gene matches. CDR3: CASSAGLAVYEQYV. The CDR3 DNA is TGTGCCAGCAGCGCGGGACTAGCGGTCTACGAGCAGTACGTC.

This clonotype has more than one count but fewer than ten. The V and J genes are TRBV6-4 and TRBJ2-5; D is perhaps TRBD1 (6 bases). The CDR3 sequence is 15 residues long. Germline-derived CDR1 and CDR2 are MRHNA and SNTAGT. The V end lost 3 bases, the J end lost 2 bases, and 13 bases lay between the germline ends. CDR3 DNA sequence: TGTGCCAGCAGTGAACAAGGGGGTCGGCAAGAGACCCAGTACTTC. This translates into CASSEQGGRQETQYF.

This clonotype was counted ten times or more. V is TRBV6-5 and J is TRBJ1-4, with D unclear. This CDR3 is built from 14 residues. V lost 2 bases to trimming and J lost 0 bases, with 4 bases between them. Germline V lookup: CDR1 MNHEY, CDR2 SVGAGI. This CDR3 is CASSYLATNEKLFF. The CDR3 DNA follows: TGTGCCAGCAGTTACCTTGCAACTAATGAAAAACTGTTTTTT.

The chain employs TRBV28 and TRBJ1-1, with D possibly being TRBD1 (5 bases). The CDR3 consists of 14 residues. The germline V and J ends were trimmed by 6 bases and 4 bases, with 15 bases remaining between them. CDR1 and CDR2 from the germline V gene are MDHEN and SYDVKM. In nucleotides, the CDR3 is TGTGCCAGCAGCATTGGGGGATCAAGCACTGAAGCTTTCTTT. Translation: CASSIGGSSTEAFF.

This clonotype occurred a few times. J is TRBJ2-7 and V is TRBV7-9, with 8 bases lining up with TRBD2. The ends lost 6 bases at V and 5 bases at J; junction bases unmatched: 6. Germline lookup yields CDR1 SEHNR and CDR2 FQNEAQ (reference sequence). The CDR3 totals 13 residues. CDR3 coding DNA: TGTGCCAGCAGAACGGGGGGGCCACACGAGCAGTACGTC. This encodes CASRTGGPHEQYV.

Written as DNA, the CDR3 is TGTGCCAGCAGAACCGACGGGCGATATGGCTACACCTTC. Its translation is CASRTDGRYGYTF. This sequence joins TRBV6-1 and TRBJ1-2, with D uncertain. Germline loops: CDR1 MNHNS, CDR2 SASEGT. The length of the CDR3 is 13 residues. V dropped 6 bases and J dropped 5 bases, with 13 bases sitting between them.

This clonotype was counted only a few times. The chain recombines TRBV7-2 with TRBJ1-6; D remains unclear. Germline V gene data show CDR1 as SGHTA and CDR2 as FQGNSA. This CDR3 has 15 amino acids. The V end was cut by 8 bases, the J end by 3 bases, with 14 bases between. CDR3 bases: TGTGCCAGCCGAGTGAAAGCTATCTATAATTCACCCCTCCACTTT. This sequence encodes CASRVKAIYNSPLHF.

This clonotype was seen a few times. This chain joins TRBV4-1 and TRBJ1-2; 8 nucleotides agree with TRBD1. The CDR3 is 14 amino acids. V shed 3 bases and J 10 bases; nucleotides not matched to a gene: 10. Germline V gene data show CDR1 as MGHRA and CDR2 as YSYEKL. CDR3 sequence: CASSHPGQALVYTF. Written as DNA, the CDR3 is TGCGCCAGCAGCCACCCGGGACAGGCACTTGTCTACACCTTC.

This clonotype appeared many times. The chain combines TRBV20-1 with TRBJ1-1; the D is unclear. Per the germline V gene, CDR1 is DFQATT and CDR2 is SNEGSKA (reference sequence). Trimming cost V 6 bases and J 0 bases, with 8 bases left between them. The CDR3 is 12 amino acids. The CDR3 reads CSAGPLNTEAFF. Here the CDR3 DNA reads TGCAGTGCCGGGCCTTTGAACACTGAAGCTTTCTTT.

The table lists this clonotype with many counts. In DNA form, the CDR3 reads TGTGCCAGCAGTTTATTTGGTTCCTACAATGAGCAGTTCTTC. Encoded protein: CASSLFGSYNEQFF. The chain employs TRBV27 and TRBJ2-1; D is unresolved. Trimming shortened V by 1 base and J by 1 base, and 5 bases separated the two germline ends. In germline, CDR1 is MNHEY, CDR2 SMNVEV (reference sequence). This CDR3 has 14 residues.

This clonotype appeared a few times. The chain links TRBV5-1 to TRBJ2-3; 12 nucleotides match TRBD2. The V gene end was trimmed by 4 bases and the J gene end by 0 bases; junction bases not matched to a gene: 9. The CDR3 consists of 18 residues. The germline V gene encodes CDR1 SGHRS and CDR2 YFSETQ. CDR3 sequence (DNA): TGCGCCAGCAGCCCCGGACTAGCGGGACCGCCAAGCACAGATACGCAGTATTTT. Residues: CASSPGLAGPPSTDTQYF.

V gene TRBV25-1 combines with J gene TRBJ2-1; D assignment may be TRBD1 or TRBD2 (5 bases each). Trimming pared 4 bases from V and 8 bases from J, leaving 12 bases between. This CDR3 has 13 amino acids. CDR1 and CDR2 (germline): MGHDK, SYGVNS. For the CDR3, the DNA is TGTGCCAGCAGTGTGGGGGTAGGGTATGAGCAGTTCTTC. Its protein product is CASSVGVGYEQFF.

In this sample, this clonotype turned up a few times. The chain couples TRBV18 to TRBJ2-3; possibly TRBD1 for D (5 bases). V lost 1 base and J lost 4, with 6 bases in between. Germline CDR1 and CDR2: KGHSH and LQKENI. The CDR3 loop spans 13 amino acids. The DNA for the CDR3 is TGTGCCAGCTCACCACAGGGGTCAGATACGCAGTATTTT. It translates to CASSPQGSDTQYF.

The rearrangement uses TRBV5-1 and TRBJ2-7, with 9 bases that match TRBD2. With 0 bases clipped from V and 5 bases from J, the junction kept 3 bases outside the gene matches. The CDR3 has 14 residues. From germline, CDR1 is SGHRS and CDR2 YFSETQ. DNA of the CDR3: TGCGCCAGCAGCTTGGGTAGCGGGGGCGACGAGCAGTACGTC. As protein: CASSLGSGGDEQYV.

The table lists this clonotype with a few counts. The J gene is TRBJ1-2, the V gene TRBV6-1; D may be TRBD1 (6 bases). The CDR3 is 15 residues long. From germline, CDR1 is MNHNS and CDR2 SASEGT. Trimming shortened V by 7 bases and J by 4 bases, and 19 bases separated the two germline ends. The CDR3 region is CASTKLQTGSYGYTF. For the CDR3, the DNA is TGTGCCAGCACCAAGCTGCAGACAGGCTCCTATGGCTACACCTTC.

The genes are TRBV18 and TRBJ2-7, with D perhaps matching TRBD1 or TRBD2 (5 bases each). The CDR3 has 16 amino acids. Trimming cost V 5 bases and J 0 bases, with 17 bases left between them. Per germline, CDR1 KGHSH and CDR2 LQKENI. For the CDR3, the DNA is TGTGCCAGCTCAGGGGGTGGTACGGGGCTCTCCTACGAGCAGTACTTC. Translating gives CASSGGGTGLSYEQYF.